The clone carrying this T cell receptor beta chain has only a few counts. Antigen specificity is unknown. The sample is drawn from a study of PD-L1 blockade in urothelial cancer. Broader study findings: Prediction of better survival came from below-median pretreatment blood TCR clonality.

From germline, CDR1 is SGHVS and CDR2 FQNEAQ. Trimming took off 5 bases at V and 0 bases at J, with 10 bases between the two ends. The CDR3 is 14 residues long. Assay: immunoSEQ multiplex PCR; the TCRdb copy retains only in-frame clones and omits some. The sample has 30,000 to 40,000 clones, roughly 80% seen once; the top ten hold about 7%. The sample's time point: pretreatment peripheral blood. Locally advanced or metastatic urothelial carcinoma was diagnosed in the patients. The sample in question was PBMCs, obtained around atezolizumab (anti-PD-L1) treatment. The sequence was collected from a man in his fifties or sixties with urothelial cancer. The chain joins TRBV7-8 to TRBJ2-5; D gene unclear. This CDR3 reads CASSLQEDQETQYF. CDR3 in DNA: TGTGCCAGCAGCCTCCAGGAAGACCAAGAGACCCAGTACTTC.